This record covers a single T cell receptor beta chain. The antigen is not known. The CDR3 covers 12 residues. Germline loops: CDR1 ENHRY, CDR2 SYGVKD. Trimming pared 6 bases from V and 7 bases from J, leaving 9 bases between. This specimen comes from a study of response to subunit inactivated influenza vaccine. General observations from the study: T cells newly recruited by each seasonal influenza vaccination are few, the authors suggested.

TCRdb reprocessed the RT-PCR reads via MiXCR and lists one record per CDR3 protein. The data contain about half a million distinct CDR3 sequences, about a tenth of them singletons. The specimen was PBMCs from blood, collected roughly 48 days after vaccination. The sequence was obtained from a middle-aged man who received an inactivated influenza vaccine. The J gene is TRBJ1-4, the V gene TRBV10-3; D not certain. CDR3 loop: CAIRGLGEKLFF. CDR3 in DNA: TGTGCCATCAGGGGATTAGGTGAAAAACTGTTTTTT.